Listed below are T cell receptor beta chains from one sample, sequenced in a study of CD8 T cells in ankylosing spondylitis. TCRdb processed the 5' RACE reads anew with MiXCR; each CDR3 protein has one entry. The sample records tens of thousands of distinct CDR3 sequences, 6% being singletons. The sequenced sample was blood, either unsorted or a sorted T cell fraction (not recorded which). These receptors were taken from a male donor with ankylosing spondylitis or in good health (not recorded which). Both conserved end residues are part of each CDR3. A D gene is named only where the DNA matches it firmly. Size tells how often a clone was seen, or its class if it is expanded.

d_gene,abundance,j_gene,v_gene,CDR3nt,CDR3aa
NA,many,TRBJ2-5,TRBV18,TGTGCCAGCTCACCAATTGGGTTTCGAGAGACCCAGTACTTC,CASSPIGFRETQYF
TRBD2,many,TRBJ2-5,TRBV20-1,TGCAGTGCTAGTAGTCTAGCGGGGGGGGATCAAGAGACCCAGTACTTC,CSASSLAGGDQETQYF
TRBD2,many,TRBJ2-3,TRBV2,TGTGCCAGCAGTGGATATAGCTCGGGAGGGGCCACAGATACGCAGTATTTT,CASSGYSSGGATDTQYF
TRBD2,many,TRBJ2-1,TRBV27,TGTGCCAGCAGTACCTGGCGGGAGGGCAATGAGCAGTTCTTC,CASSTWREGNEQFF
NA,many,TRBJ1-2,TRBV7-9,TGTGCCAGCAGCTCCGGGGGACCTACTAACTTC,CASSSGGPTNF
TRBD2,many,TRBJ2-3,TRBV7-3,TGTGCCAGCAGCCTCACCCGGCGGGAGAAAGGAGATACGCAGTATTTT,CASSLTRREKGDTQYF
TRBD1,many,TRBJ2-7,TRBV29-1,TGCAGCGTCAACAGGGGCCACGAGCAGTACTTC,CSVNRGHEQYF
NA,many,TRBJ2-5,TRBV10-1,TGCGCCAGCAGTGAAACGCTCGAAGAGACCCAGTACTTC,CASSETLEETQYF
TRBD1,many,TRBJ1-1,TRBV5-4,TGTGCCAGCAGCCATCGGACAGGTGAAGCTTTCTTT,CASSHRTGEAFF
NA,many,TRBJ2-2,TRBV5-1,TGCGCCAGCAGCTTGCATGGGACCAATACCGGTACCGGGGAGCTGTTTTTT,CASSLHGTNTGTGELFF
TRBD2,many,TRBJ2-5,TRBV5-1,TGCGCCAGCAGCTCTCCACTAGCGGGAGCGGAGACCCAGTACTTC,CASSSPLAGAETQYF
TRBD1,few,TRBJ1-5,TRBV18,TGTGCCAGCTCCCTAATGGGACAGAACAATCAGCCCCAGCATTTT,CASSLMGQNNQPQHF
NA,many,TRBJ1-6,TRBV10-3,TGTGCCATCAGTGAGCGGGGGGGTAATTCACCCCTCCACTTT,CAISERGGNSPLHF
NA,many,TRBJ1-1,TRBV20-1,TGCAGTGCCAAAGGAGGGGCCGACACTGAAGCTTTCTTT,CSAKGGADTEAFF
TRBD2,many,TRBJ2-4,TRBV5-1,TGCGCCTCCAGCCGAGGGAGCGGGGAGGACATTCAGTACTTC,CASSRGSGEDIQYF
NA,many,TRBJ2-3,TRBV10-3,TGTGCCATCTCTCAGGGTCCCACAGATACGCAGTATTTT,CAISQGPTDTQYF
NA,many,TRBJ1-2,TRBV7-2,TGTGCCAGCAGCGGGCCCGGCGACCGCCTCTATGGCTACACCTTC,CASSGPGDRLYGYTF
NA,many,TRBJ2-1,TRBV28,TGTGCCAGCAGTTTCGCAGACAATGAGCAGTTCTTC,CASSFADNEQFF
TRBD1,many,TRBJ2-7,TRBV10-2,TGCGCCAGCAGGGATCTGACAGGGATCTCCTACGAGCAGTACTTC,CASRDLTGISYEQYF
NA,many,TRBJ2-6,TRBV24-1,TGTGCCACCAGTGATCCTGGACAGATTCGCTCTGGGGCCAACGTCCTGACTTTC,CATSDPGQIRSGANVLTF